A single sample is the source of the 32 T cell receptor beta chains below, sequenced in a study of cytomegalovirus exposure and HLA in healthy donors. The PCR employed 60 Vbeta primers together with 13 Jbeta primers. TCRdb's table, derived via immunoSEQ multiplex PCR, lists solely in-frame clones and lacks some. The repertoire holds tens of thousands of clones, with over 60% as singletons. The material sequenced was PBMCs. The receptors originated from a male donor in good health and CMV-seropositive.

In this sample, this clone turned up a few times. The chain is built from TRBV28 and TRBJ1-3; 7 bases line up with TRBD1. Germline CDR1 and CDR2: MDHEN and SYDVKM. This CDR3 is built from 17 residues. Trimming cost V 3 bases and J 3 bases; bases outside gene matches: 11. In DNA, the CDR3 is TGTGCCAGCAGTTTCCATCAAACAGGGGTTTATGGAAACACCATATATTTT. Protein product: CASSFHQTGVYGNTIYF.

This clone turned up a few times. This sequence joins TRBV29-1 and TRBJ1-4; maybe TRBD1 (5 bases). Trimming stripped 4 bases from V and 7 bases from J, with 10 bases between. CDR1 is SQVTM, CDR2 ANQGSEA, per germline. This CDR3 is 12 amino acids long. The CDR3 sequence: CSVVGVSEKLFF. As DNA, the CDR3 is TGCAGCGTTGTAGGGGTTAGTGAAAAACTGTTTTTT.

This clone was detected only a few times. The genes are TRBV18 and TRBJ1-2; 9 nucleotides agree with TRBD1. This CDR3 is 13 amino acids long. CDR1 is KGHSH and CDR2 is LQKENI in the germline V gene. Losses at the gene ends were 2 bases for V and 8 bases for J; bases not matched to a gene: 3. CDR3 coding DNA: TGTGCCAGCTCACCAACAGGGGGCGAAGGCTACACCTTC. This codes for CASSPTGGEGYTF. Full variable domain (rest looked up from reference TRBV18 and TRBJ1-2): NAGVMQNPRHLVRRRGQEARLRCSPMKGHSHVYWYRQLPEEGLKFMVYLQKENIIDESGMPKERFSAEFPKEGPSILRIQQVVRGDSAAYFCASSPTGGEGYTFGSGTRLTVV.

As regards this clone: The same CDR3 can be traced to other DNA sequences in this sample. The chain links TRBV6-5 to TRBJ1-6; D perhaps matches TRBD1 (6 bases). V was clipped by 2 bases and J by 9 bases, with 11 bases between them. The CDR3 contains 14 residues. Germline values: CDR1 MNHEY, CDR2 SVGAGI. CDR3 DNA: TGTGCCAGCAGTTACCGGGGGGCAGGTTCACCCCTCCACTTT. Translation gives CASSYRGAGSPLHF.

In its sample, this clone was seen a few times. This sequence joins TRBV5-1 and TRBJ2-1; tentative D call: TRBD1 (6 bases). V was pared by 2 bases and J by 5 bases, with 11 bases between. This CDR3 is built from 14 residues. CDR1 is SGHRS, CDR2 YFSETQ, per germline. CDR3 nucleotide sequence: TGCGCCAGCAGCTTCCCCACAGGGAACAATGAGCAGTTCTTC. It specifies CASSFPTGNNEQFF.

The chain recombines TRBV9 with TRBJ2-1; no reliable D call. Germline V gives CDR1 SGDLS, CDR2 YYNGEE. V dropped 3 bases and J dropped 2 bases, with 9 bases sitting between them. CDR3 length equals 14 residues. The DNA of the CDR3 is TGTGCCAGCAGCGAAAGAGCTCCCTACAATGAGCAGTTCTTC. Protein product: CASSERAPYNEQFF.

The chain is built from TRBV9 and TRBJ1-2; D is unclear. This CDR3 comprises 13 residues. Germline CDR1 SGDLS, CDR2 YYNGEE. The V end lost 2 bases, the J end lost 5 bases, and 10 bases lay between the germline ends. The CDR3 is CASSVGREYGYTF. The CDR3 region has the DNA TGTGCCAGCAGCGTGGGGAGGGAGTATGGCTACACCTTC.

This clone was detected only once. The chain employs TRBV5-6 and TRBJ1-5; maybe TRBD1 (5 bases). The CDR3 spans 14 residues. Trimming shortened V by 4 bases and J by 3 bases, and 11 bases separated the two germline ends. In germline, CDR1 is SGHDT, CDR2 YYEEEE. The CDR3 loop reads CASSPRGDNQPQHF. The CDR3 bases are TGTGCCAGCAGCCCCCGGGGGGACAATCAGCCCCAGCATTTT.

The chain recombines TRBV15 with TRBJ2-7, with D tentatively TRBD2 (6 bases). The CDR3 is 15 amino acids. Germline V CDR1 and CDR2: LNHNV, YYDKDF (reference sequence). Trimming took off 0 bases at V and 4 bases at J, with 13 bases between the two ends. Here the CDR3 reads CATSRDNGGLYEQYF. The CDR3, as DNA: TGTGCCACCAGCAGAGATAACGGAGGGCTTTACGAGCAGTACTTC.

In this sample, this clone turned up once. The chain combines TRBV9 with TRBJ2-3; 12 bases fit TRBD2. Germline CDR1 SGDLS, CDR2 YYNGEE. CDR3 length equals 16 residues. With V trimmed by 0 bases and J by 6 bases, 5 bases remained unmatched. The CDR3 loop reads CASSVGTSGATDTQYF. The DNA of the CDR3 is TGTGCCAGCAGCGTAGGGACTAGCGGGGCCACGGATACGCAGTATTTT.

The J gene is TRBJ2-3, the V gene TRBV11-2, with 9 positions matching TRBD2. Trimming at V came to 5 bases and at J to 3 bases, leaving 9 bases not matched to a gene. The CDR3 covers 16 residues. In germline, CDR1 is SGHAT, CDR2 FQNNGV. This CDR3 reads CASSRVSGSGTDTQYF. The DNA for the CDR3 is TGTGCCAGCAGCCGGGTTAGCGGGAGTGGGACAGATACGCAGTATTTT.

This rearrangement joins TRBV7-3 to TRBJ2-1; 11 positions match TRBD2. V shed 5 bases and J 10 bases; nucleotides not matched to a gene: 10. Germline V gene data show CDR1 as SGHTA and CDR2 as FQGTGA. CDR3 size: 15 residues. DNA of the CDR3: TGTGCCAGCAGCGCCTTACTAGCGGGGGTCGTAGAGCAGTTCTTC. This translates into CASSALLAGVVEQFF.

In this sample, this clone turned up a few times. The DNA for the CDR3 is TGTGCCAGCAGCCCGGGACTAGCGGGGCGCGGAGAGCAGTTCTTC. Its protein is CASSPGLAGRGEQFF. This chain links TRBV9 with TRBJ2-1, with 13 nucleotides matching TRBD2. The V gene end was trimmed by 4 bases and the J gene end by 10 bases; junction bases not matched to a gene: 8. This CDR3 comprises 15 residues. Germline lookup yields CDR1 SGDLS and CDR2 YYNGEE.

The chain recombines TRBV6-6 with TRBJ1-5; 11 bases match TRBD1. CDR3 length equals 14 residues. Germline assignment: CDR1 MNHNY and CDR2 SVGAGI (reference sequence). The V gene end was trimmed by 10 bases and the J gene end by 7 bases; junction bases not matched to a gene: 9. The CDR3 DNA is TGTGCCACCCACCGGACAGGGGGCGACCAGCCCCAGCATTTT. Its translation is CATHRTGGDQPQHF.

The chain employs TRBV2 and TRBJ2-2; D unclear. The CDR3 sequence is 11 residues long. Trimming took off 7 bases at V and 2 bases at J, with 2 bases between the two ends. CDR1 SNHLY and CDR2 FYNNEI come from the germline V gene. Here the CDR3 reads CASTNTGELFF. The CDR3 coding sequence is TGTGCCAGCACTAACACCGGGGAGCTGTTTTTT.

This clone has a handful of counts. The chain couples TRBV5-6 to TRBJ2-7; TRBD2 aligns across 9 bases. The trim removed 2 bases at V and 7 bases at J, leaving 1 base unmatched. The CDR3 has 12 residues. The germline V gene encodes CDR1 SGHDT and CDR2 YYEEEE. DNA for the CDR3: TGTGCCAGCAGCTTTACTAGCGGGGAGCAGTACTTC. Its protein is CASSFTSGEQYF.

The chain joins TRBV7-6 to TRBJ2-3; a weak D match, TRBD1 (8 bases). There are 19 residues in the CDR3. Germline V gives CDR1 SGHVS, CDR2 FNYEAQ. The V end was cut by 5 bases, the J end by 1 base, with 25 bases between. The CDR3 loop is CASSRRYRGGDLGTDTQYF. The CDR3 nucleotides are TGTGCCAGCAGCCGGCGATACAGGGGGGGGGACTTAGGCACAGATACGCAGTATTTT.

The chain carries TRBV2 and TRBJ2-1; D not certain. V shed 0 bases and J shed 6 bases, with 6 bases lying between them. This CDR3 is 13 amino acids long. Germline-derived CDR1 and CDR2 are SNHLY and FYNNEI. This CDR3 is CASSEASPNEQFF. The CDR3 region has the DNA TGTGCCAGCAGTGAAGCTAGCCCCAATGAGCAGTTCTTC.

The rearrangement links TRBV7-9 to TRBJ2-2; D gene unclear. CDR3 length: 14 residues. The ends were cut back, 6 bases at V and 4 bases at J, with 12 bases in the middle. CDR1 SEHNR and CDR2 FQNEAQ come from the germline V gene (reference sequence). The DNA of the CDR3 is TGTGCCAGCAGGCCCCCGCGGAGCACCGGGGAGCTGTTTTTT. It encodes CASRPPRSTGELFF. The complete variable domain, with remaining parts taken from reference TRBV7-9 and TRBJ2-2, reads DTGVSQNPRHKITKRGQNVTFRCDPISEHNRLYWYRQTLGQGPEFLTYFQNEAQLEKSRLLSDRFSAERPKGSFSTLEIQRTEQGDSAMYLCASRPPRSTGELFFGEGSRLTVL.

V and J are TRBV7-9 and TRBJ1-1; maybe TRBD1 (6 bases). V dropped 5 bases and J dropped 11 bases, with 15 bases sitting between them. Germline CDR1 SEHNR, CDR2 FQNEAQ (reference sequence). This CDR3 is 12 amino acids long. CDR3 in amino acids: CASSTDEGVAFF. The CDR3 DNA sequence: TGTGCCAGCAGCACAGATGAGGGGGTCGCTTTCTTT.

The chain has TRBV6-1 and TRBJ1-5; D is ambiguous. The V gene lost 4 bases and the J gene lost 6 bases, with 10 bases spanning the gap. CDR1 is MNHNS, CDR2 SASEGT, per germline. CDR3 size: 13 residues. The CDR3 sequence is CASSGRGGQPQHF. The CDR3 DNA sequence: TGTGCCAGCAGTGGAAGAGGTGGTCAGCCCCAGCATTTT.

This clone turned up a few times. The chain is built from TRBV19 and TRBJ1-2; D gene ambiguous. Germline CDR1 and CDR2: LNHDA and SQIVND (reference sequence). The CDR3 has 14 amino acids. The V end was cut by 3 bases, the J end by 2 bases, with 10 bases between. The CDR3 DNA sequence: TGTGCCAGTAGTATTCTGGAACAGAACTATGGCTACACCTTC. Protein sequence: CASSILEQNYGYTF.

V gene TRBV30 combines with J gene TRBJ1-5, with 9 bases identical to TRBD1. With V trimmed by 2 bases and J by 9 bases, 11 bases remained unmatched. The CDR3 has 15 amino acids. Germline-derived CDR1 and CDR2 are GTSNPN and SVGIG (reference sequence). The CDR3 DNA reads TGTGCCTGGAGTCGGACACAGGGGGCGTTCGGGCCCCAGCATTTT. This sequence encodes CAWSRTQGAFGPQHF.

The genes are TRBV19 and TRBJ2-1; 7 nucleotides line up with TRBD1. Germline lookup yields CDR1 LNHDA and CDR2 SQIVND (reference sequence). V trimming: 4 bases; J trimming: 5 bases; junction bases outside the gene matches: 5. The CDR3 consists of 14 residues. CDR3 loop: CASSRQGRDNEQFF. The DNA of the CDR3 is TGTGCCAGTAGTAGACAGGGTCGCGACAATGAGCAGTTCTTC.

The rearrangement links TRBV19 to TRBJ2-7, with 10 bases fitting TRBD1. CDR3 length: 14 amino acids. Germline trimming cut 5 bases from V and 3 bases from J; bases unmatched to any gene: 4. Germline V gives CDR1 LNHDA, CDR2 SQIVND (reference sequence). This chain's CDR3 is CASSLRDRGYEQYF. The CDR3 DNA reads as TGTGCCAGTAGTCTCCGGGACAGGGGCTACGAGCAGTACTTC.

This rearrangement joins TRBV18 to TRBJ2-7; D might be TRBD1 (6 bases). Germline CDR1 reads KGHSH; CDR2 reads LQKENI. The V end lost 3 bases, the J end lost 2 bases, and 11 bases lay between the germline ends. CDR3 size: 14 residues. CDR3 region: CASSPAGTPYEQYF. The CDR3 coding sequence is TGTGCCAGCTCACCGGCCGGGACACCCTACGAGCAGTACTTC.

V gene TRBV6-6 combines with J gene TRBJ1-3, with D perhaps TRBD1 (6 bases). Germline CDR1 and CDR2: MNHNY and SVGAGI (reference sequence). CDR3 length: 14 amino acids. V dropped 4 bases and J dropped 4 bases, with 11 bases sitting between them. Written as DNA, the CDR3 is TGTGCCAGCAGTTCGACAGGCTCGGGAAACACCATATATTTT. It is translated as CASSSTGSGNTIYF.

The CDR3 coding sequence is TGCGCCAGCAGCGGCCGGGACAGGGGGATTGACGAGCAGTACTTC. Protein product: CASSGRDRGIDEQYF. The chain recombines TRBV5-1 with TRBJ2-7, with 11 positions matching TRBD1. Trimming cost V 4 bases and J 5 bases; bases outside gene matches: 8. The CDR3 consists of 15 residues. Germline lookup yields CDR1 SGHRS and CDR2 YFSETQ. Together with reference TRBV5-1 and TRBJ2-7, the CDR3 gives the full variable domain: KAGVTQTPRYLIKTRGQQVTLSCSPISGHRSVSWYQQTPGQGLQFLFEYFSETQRNKGNFPGRFSGRQFSNSRSEMNVSTLELGDSALYLCASSGRDRGIDEQYFGPGTRLTVT.

The chain uses TRBV2 and TRBJ2-1, with a possible D match to TRBD1 (5 bases). CDR1 SNHLY and CDR2 FYNNEI come from the germline V gene. The germline V and J ends were trimmed by 4 bases and 7 bases, with 14 bases remaining between them. The CDR3 runs 14 residues. The CDR3 loop is CASSGGAGLNEQFF. The CDR3 DNA sequence: TGTGCCAGCAGTGGTGGGGCCGGCCTAAATGAGCAGTTCTTC.

The chain couples TRBV7-2 to TRBJ1-4, with unresolved D. V was clipped by 4 bases and J by 5 bases, with 5 bases between them. The length of the CDR3 is 12 residues. Germline V gene data show CDR1 as SGHTA and CDR2 as FQGNSA. CDR3 sequence: CASSSRNEKLFF. CDR3 DNA sequence: TGTGCCAGCAGCTCCAGGAATGAAAAACTGTTTTTT.

This chain joins TRBV7-2 and TRBJ2-1; tentatively, D is TRBD1 (6 bases). Germline V gene data show CDR1 as SGHTA and CDR2 as FQGNSA. CDR3 size: 15 residues. Trimming left V 6 bases short and J 10 bases short, with 22 bases between. CDR3 region: CASRIGQPLSAEQFF. CDR3 DNA sequence: TGTGCCAGCAGAATTGGACAGCCCCTAAGCGCAGAGCAGTTCTTC.

This chain connects TRBV7-6 to TRBJ2-7; a possible D gene is TRBD1 (5 bases). Trimming took off 1 base at V and 2 bases at J, with 12 bases between the two ends. Germline CDR1 and CDR2: SGHVS and FNYEAQ. The CDR3 covers 15 residues. CDR3 in DNA: TGTGCCAGCAGCTTAGGGGCTGCAGGGCCCTACGAGCAGTACTTC. Protein: CASSLGAAGPYEQYF.